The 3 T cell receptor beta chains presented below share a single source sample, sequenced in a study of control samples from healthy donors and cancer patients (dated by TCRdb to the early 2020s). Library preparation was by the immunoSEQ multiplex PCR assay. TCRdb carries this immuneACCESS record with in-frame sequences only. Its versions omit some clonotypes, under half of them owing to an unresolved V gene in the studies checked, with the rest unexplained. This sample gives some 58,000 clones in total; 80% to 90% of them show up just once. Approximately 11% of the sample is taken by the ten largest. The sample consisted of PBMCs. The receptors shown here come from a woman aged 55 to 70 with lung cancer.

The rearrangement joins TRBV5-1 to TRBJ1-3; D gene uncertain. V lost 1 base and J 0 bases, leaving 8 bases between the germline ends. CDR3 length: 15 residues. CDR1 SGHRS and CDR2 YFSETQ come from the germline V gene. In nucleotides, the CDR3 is TGCGCCAGCAGCTTGAACAGCAACTCTGGAAACACCATATATTTT. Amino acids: CASSLNSNSGNTIYF.

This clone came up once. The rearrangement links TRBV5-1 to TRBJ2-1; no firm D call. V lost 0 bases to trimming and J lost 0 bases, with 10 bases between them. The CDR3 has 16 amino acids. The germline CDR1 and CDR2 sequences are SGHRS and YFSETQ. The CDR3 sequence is CASSLELDASYNEQFF. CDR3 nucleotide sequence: TGCGCCAGCAGCTTGGAACTTGATGCCTCCTACAATGAGCAGTTCTTC.

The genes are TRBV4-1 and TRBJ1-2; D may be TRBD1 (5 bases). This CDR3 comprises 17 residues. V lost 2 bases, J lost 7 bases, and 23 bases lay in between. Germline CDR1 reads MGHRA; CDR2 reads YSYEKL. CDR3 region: CASSQSPGTLVFGGYTF. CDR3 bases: TGCGCCAGCAGCCAATCCCCAGGGACCTTAGTCTTTGGTGGCTACACCTTC.